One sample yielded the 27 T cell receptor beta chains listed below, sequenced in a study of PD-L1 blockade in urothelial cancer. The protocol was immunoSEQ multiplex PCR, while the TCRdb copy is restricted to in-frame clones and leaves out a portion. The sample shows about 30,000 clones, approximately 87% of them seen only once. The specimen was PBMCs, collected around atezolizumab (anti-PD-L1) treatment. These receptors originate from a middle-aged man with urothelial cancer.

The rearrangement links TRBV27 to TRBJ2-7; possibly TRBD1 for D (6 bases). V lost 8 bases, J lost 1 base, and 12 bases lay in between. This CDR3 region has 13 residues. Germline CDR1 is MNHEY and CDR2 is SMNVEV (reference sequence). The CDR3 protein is CASGWTASYEQYF. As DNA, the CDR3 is TGTGCCAGCGGTTGGACAGCTTCCTACGAGCAGTACTTC.

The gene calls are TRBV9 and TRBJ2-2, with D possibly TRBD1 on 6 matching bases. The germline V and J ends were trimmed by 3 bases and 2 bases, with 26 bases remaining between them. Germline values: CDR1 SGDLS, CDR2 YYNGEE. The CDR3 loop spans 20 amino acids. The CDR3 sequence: CASSARESTGHRVNTGELFF. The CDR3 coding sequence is TGTGCCAGCAGCGCCCGCGAGTCAACCGGACACAGGGTAAACACCGGGGAGCTGTTTTTT.

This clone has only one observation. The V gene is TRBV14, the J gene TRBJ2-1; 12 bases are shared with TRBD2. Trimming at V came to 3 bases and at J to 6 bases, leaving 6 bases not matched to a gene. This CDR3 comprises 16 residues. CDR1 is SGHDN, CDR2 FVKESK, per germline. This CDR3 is CASSHLLAGGFNEQFF. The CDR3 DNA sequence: TGTGCCAGCAGCCACTTACTAGCGGGAGGATTCAATGAGCAGTTCTTC.

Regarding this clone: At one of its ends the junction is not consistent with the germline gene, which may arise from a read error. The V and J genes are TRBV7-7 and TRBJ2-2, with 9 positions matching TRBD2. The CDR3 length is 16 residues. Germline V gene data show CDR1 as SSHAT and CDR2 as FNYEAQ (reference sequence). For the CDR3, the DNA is TGTGCTAGCAGCGTATTAGCGGGGGAGAACACCGGGGAGCTGTTTTTT. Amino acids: CASSVLAGENTGELFF.

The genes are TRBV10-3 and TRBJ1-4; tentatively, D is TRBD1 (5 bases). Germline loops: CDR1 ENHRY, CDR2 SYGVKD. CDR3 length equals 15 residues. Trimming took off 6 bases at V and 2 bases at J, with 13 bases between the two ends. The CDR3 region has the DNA TGTGCCATCAGCGACAACCCAGGGACTAATGAAAAACTGTTTTTT. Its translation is CAISDNPGTNEKLFF.

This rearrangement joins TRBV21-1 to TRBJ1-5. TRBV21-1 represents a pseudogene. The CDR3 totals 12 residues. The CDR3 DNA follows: TGTGCCAGCAGCCTACCCAATCAGCCCCAGCATTTT. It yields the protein CASSLPNQPQHF.

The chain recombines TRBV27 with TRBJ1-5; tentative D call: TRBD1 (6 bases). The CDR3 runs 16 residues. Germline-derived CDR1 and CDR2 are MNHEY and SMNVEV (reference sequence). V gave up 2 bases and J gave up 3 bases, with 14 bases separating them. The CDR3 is CASSLIGGAINQPQHF. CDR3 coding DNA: TGTGCCAGCAGTTTAATTGGGGGGGCGATCAATCAGCCCCAGCATTTT.

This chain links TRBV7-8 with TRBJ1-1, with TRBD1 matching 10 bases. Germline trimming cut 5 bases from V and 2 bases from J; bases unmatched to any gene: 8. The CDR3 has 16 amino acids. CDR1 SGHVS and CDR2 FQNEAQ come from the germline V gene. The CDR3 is CASSLRDRGSNTEAFF. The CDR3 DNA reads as TGTGCCAGCAGCCTCCGGGACAGGGGCTCTAACACTGAAGCTTTCTTT.

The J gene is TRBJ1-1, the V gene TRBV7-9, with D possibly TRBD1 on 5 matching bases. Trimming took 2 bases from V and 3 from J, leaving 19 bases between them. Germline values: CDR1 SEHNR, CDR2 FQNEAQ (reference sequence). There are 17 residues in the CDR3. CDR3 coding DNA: TGTGCCAGCAGCTTACAGGGTCTGGTGGGTGCGGACACTGAAGCTTTCTTT. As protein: CASSLQGLVGADTEAFF.

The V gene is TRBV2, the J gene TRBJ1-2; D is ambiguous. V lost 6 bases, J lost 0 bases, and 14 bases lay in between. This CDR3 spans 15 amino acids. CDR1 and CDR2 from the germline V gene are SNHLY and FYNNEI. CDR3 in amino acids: CASRAHRQANYGYTF. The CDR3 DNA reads TGTGCCAGCAGGGCCCACAGACAAGCTAACTATGGCTACACCTTC.

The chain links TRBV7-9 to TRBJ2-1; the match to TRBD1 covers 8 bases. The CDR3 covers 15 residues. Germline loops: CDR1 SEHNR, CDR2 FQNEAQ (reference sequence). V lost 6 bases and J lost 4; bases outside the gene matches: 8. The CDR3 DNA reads TGTGCCAGCAGGGACGGGACAGGTCCATACAATGAGCAGTTCTTC. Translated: CASRDGTGPYNEQFF.

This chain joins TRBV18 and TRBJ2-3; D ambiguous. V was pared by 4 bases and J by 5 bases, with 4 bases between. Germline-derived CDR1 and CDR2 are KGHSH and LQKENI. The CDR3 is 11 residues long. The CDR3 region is CASSQLDTQYF. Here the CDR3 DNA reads TGTGCCAGCTCACAACTAGATACGCAGTATTTT.

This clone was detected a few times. In DNA, the CDR3 is TGTGCCAGCAGCCCCGACAGTAAACTAGCGGGAGGGCCGAGCACCGGGGAGCTGTTTTTT. This gives the protein CASSPDSKLAGGPSTGELFF. V gene TRBV9 combines with J gene TRBJ2-2; 13 bases align to TRBD2. The junction had 16 bases not matched to a gene; V was cut back by 4 bases and J by 4 bases. Germline loops: CDR1 SGDLS, CDR2 YYNGEE. This CDR3 has 20 amino acids. The entire variable domain, with the rest obtained from reference TRBV9 and TRBJ2-2, is as follows: DSGVTQTPKHLITATGQRVTLRCSPRSGDLSVYWYQQSLDQGLQFLIQYYNGEERAKGNILERFSAQQFPDLHSELNLSSLELGDSALYFCASSPDSKLAGGPSTGELFFGEGSRLTVL.

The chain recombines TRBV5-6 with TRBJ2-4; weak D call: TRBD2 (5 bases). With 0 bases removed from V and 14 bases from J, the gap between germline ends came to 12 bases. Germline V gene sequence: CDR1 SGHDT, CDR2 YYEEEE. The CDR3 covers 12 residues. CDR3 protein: CASSLVREREYF. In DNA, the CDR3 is TGTGCCAGCAGCTTGGTGAGGGAACGGGAGTACTTC.

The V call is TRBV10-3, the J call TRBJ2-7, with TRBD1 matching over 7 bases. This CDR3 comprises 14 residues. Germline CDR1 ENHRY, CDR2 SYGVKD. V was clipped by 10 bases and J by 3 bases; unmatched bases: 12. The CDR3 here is CATKPGQRDYEQYF. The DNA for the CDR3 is TGTGCCACCAAGCCGGGACAGAGAGACTACGAGCAGTACTTC.

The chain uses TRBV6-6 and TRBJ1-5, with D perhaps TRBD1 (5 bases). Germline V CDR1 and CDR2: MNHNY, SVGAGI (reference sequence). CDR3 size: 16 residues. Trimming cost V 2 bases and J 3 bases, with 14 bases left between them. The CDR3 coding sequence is TGTGCCAGCAGTTACAGGGGCGGAAACTTCAATCAGCCCCAGCATTTT. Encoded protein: CASSYRGGNFNQPQHF.

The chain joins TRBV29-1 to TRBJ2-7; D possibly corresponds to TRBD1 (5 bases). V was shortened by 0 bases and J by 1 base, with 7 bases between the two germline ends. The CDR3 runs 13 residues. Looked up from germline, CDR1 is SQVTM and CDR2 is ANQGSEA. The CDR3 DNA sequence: TGCAGCGTTGAAGACACAGGATCCTACGAGCAGTACTTC. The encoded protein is CSVEDTGSYEQYF.

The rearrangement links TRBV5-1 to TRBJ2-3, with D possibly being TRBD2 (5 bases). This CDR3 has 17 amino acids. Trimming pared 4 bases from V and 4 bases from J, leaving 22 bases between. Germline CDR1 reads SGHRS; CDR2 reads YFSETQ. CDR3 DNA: TGCGCCAGCAGCCTTAAGAGGTCGGGATCCGTGTCAGATACGCAGTATTTT. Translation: CASSLKRSGSVSDTQYF.

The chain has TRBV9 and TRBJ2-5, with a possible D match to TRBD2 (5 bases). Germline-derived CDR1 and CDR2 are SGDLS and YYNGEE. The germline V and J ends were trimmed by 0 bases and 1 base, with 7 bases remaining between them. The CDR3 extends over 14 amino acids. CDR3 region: CASSVGLAQETQYF. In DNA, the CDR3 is TGTGCCAGCAGCGTAGGGCTAGCCCAAGAGACCCAGTACTTC.

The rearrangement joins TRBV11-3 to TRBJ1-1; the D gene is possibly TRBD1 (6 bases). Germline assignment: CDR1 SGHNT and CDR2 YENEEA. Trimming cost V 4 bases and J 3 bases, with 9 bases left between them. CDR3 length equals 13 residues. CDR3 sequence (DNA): TGTGCCAGCAGCTACAGGGACGACACTGAAGCTTTCTTT. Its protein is CASSYRDDTEAFF.

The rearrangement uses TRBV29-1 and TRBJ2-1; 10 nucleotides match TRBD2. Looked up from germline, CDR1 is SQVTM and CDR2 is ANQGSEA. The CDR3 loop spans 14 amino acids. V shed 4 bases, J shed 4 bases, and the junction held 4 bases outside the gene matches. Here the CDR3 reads CSVAGTSVYNEQFF. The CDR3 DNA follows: TGCAGCGTTGCCGGGACTAGCGTTTACAATGAGCAGTTCTTC.

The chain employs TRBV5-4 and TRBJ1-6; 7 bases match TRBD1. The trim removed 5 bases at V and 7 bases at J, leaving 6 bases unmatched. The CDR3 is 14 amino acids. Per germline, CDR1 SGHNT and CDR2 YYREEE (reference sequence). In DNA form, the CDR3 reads TGTGCCAGCAGGGCTACAGGGGCGAATTCACCCCTCCACTTT. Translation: CASRATGANSPLHF.

This chain's CDR3 is CASSQGGDTQYF. The CDR3 DNA is TGCGCCAGCAGCCAAGGAGGCGATACGCAGTATTTT. This chain connects TRBV4-1 to TRBJ2-3; D gene ambiguous. The CDR3 has 12 amino acids. Per germline, CDR1 MGHRA and CDR2 YSYEKL. V was cut by 1 base and J by 6 bases, with 5 bases left in between.

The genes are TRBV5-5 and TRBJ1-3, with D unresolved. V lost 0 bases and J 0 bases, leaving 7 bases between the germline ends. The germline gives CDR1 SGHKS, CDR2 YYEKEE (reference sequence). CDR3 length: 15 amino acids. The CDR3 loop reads CASSLVASSGNTIYF. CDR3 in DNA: TGTGCCAGCAGCTTGGTAGCAAGCTCTGGAAACACCATATATTTT.

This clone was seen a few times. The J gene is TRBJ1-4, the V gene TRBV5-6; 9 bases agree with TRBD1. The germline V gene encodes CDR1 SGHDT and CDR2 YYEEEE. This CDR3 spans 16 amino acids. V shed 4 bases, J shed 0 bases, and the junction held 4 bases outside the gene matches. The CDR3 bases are TGTGCCAGCAGCCGGACAGGGGTCGCAACTAATGAAAAACTGTTTTTT. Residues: CASSRTGVATNEKLFF.

The CDR3 protein is CASSLGGGVKSGELFF. CDR3 bases: TGTGCCAGCAGCTTAGGGGGAGGGGTTAAGTCCGGGGAGCTGTTTTTT. This sequence joins TRBV11-2 and TRBJ2-2, with 7 nucleotides matching TRBD2. Germline V gene sequence: CDR1 SGHAT, CDR2 FQNNGV. J was trimmed by 6 bases and V by 1 base; bases with no gene match: 8. There are 16 residues in the CDR3.

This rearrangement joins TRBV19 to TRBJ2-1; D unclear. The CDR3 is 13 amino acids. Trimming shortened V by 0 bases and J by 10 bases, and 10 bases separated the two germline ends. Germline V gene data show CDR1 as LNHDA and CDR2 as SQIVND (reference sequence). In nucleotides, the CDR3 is TGTGCCAGTAGTATAGATCTGATGGGCGAGCAGTTCTTC. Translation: CASSIDLMGEQFF.